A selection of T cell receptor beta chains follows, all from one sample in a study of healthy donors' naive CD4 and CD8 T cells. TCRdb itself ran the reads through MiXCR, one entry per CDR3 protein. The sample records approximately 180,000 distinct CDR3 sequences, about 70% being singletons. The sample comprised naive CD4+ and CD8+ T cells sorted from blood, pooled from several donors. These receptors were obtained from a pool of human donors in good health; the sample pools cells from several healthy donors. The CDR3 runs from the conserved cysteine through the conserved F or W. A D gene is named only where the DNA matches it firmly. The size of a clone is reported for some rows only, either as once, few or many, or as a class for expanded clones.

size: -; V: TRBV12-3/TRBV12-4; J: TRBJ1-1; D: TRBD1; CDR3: CASSHGQVNTEAFF; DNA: TGTGCCAGCAGCCACGGACAGGTGAACACTGAAGCTTTCTTT
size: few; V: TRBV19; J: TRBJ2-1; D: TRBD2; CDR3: CASSMRTSGSGNEQFF; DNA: TGTGCCAGTAGTATGAGGACTAGCGGGAGTGGGAATGAGCAGTTCTTC
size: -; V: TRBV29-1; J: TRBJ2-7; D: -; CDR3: CSGRDSAYEQYF; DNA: TGCAGCGGTCGGGACTCAGCCTACGAGCAGTACTTC
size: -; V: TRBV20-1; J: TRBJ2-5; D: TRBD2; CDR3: CSARGLSGGLQETQYF; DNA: TGCAGTGCGCGGGGTCTTAGCGGGGGGCTTCAAGAGACCCAGTACTTC
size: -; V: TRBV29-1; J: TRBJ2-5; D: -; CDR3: CSAKPGQETQYF; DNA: TGCAGCGCCAAACCAGGGCAAGAGACCCAGTACTTC
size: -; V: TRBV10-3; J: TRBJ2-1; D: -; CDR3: CAIAGIDNEQFF; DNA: TGTGCCATCGCGGGAATCGACAATGAGCAGTTCTTC
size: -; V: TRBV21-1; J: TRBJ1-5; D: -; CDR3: CASSKVEGTNQPQHF; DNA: TGTGCCAGCAGCAAAGTTGAAGGGACCAATCAGCCCCAGCATTTT
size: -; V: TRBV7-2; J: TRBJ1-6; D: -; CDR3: CASSLGANSPLHF; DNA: TGTGCCAGCAGCTTAGGGGCAAATTCACCCCTCCACTTT
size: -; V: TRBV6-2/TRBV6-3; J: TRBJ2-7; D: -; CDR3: CASSYGAAQYF; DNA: TGTGCCAGCAGTTACGGAGCGGCGCAGTACTTC
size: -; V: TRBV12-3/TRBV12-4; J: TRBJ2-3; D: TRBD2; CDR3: CASRTSGRTDTQYF; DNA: TGTGCCAGCAGGACTAGCGGGAGAACAGATACGCAGTATTTT
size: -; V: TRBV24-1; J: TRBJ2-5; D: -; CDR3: CATSGAGQETQYF; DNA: TGTGCCACCAGTGGGGCGGGACAAGAGACCCAGTACTTC
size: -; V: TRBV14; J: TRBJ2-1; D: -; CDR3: CASSQSLYNEQFF; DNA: TGTGCCAGCAGCCAGAGTCTCTACAATGAGCAGTTCTTC
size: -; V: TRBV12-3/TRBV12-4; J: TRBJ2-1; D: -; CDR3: CASRQETYNEQFF; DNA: TGTGCCAGCAGACAGGAAACCTACAATGAGCAGTTCTTC
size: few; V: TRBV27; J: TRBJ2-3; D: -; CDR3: CASSWAGLPSTDTQYF; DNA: TGTGCCAGCAGTTGGGCGGGACTCCCTAGCACAGATACGCAGTATTTT
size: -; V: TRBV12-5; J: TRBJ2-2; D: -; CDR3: CASGLEIGHQNTGELFF; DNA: TGTGCTAGTGGTTTGGAGATCGGACACCAAAACACCGGGGAGCTGTTTTTT
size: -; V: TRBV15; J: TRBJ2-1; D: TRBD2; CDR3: CATRGSGDRWEQFF; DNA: TGTGCCACCAGAGGTAGCGGGGACCGTTGGGAGCAGTTCTTC
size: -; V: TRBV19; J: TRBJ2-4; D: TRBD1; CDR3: CASSIGQGVNIQYF; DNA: TGTGCCAGTAGTATCGGACAGGGGGTAAACATTCAGTACTTC
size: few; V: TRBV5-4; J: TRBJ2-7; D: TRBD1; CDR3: CASSWGTGGPYEQYF; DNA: TGTGCCAGCAGCTGGGGAACAGGGGGCCCGTACGAGCAGTACTTC
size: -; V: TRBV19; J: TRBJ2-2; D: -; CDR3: CASSITGSTGELFF; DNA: TGTGCCAGTAGTATAACAGGCTCCACCGGGGAGCTGTTTTTT
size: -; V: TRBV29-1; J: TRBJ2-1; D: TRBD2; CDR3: CSYMGLAVYNEQFF; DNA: TGCAGCTATATGGGACTAGCGGTGTACAATGAGCAGTTCTTC
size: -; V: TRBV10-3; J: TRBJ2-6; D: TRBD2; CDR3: CAISISGGSGANVLTF; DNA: TGTGCCATCAGTATAAGCGGGGGCTCTGGGGCCAACGTCCTGACTTTC
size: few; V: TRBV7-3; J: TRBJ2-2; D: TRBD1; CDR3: CASSLTYPGQGPTGELFF; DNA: TGTGCCAGCAGCTTAACCTACCCGGGACAGGGACCCACCGGGGAGCTGTTTTTT
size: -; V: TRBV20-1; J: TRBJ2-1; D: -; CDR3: CSARDGARHEQFF; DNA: TGCAGTGCTAGAGATGGGGCTAGGCATGAGCAGTTCTTC
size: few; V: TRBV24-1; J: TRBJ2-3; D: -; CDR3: CATSEQDGTDTQYF; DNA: TGTGCCACCAGTGAGCAGGATGGCACAGATACGCAGTATTTT
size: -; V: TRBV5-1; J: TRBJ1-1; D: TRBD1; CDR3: CASSLAATGSTEAFF; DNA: TGCGCCAGCAGCTTGGCCGCGACAGGGTCCACTGAAGCTTTCTTT
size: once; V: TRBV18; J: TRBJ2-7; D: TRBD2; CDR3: CASSPRSASGSYEQYF; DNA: TGTGCCAGCTCACCAAGGTCGGCTAGCGGGAGTTACGAGCAGTACTTC
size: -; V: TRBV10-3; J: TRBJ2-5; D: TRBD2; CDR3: CAISGTSGTKETQYF; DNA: TGTGCCATCAGTGGGACTAGCGGGACGAAAGAGACCCAGTACTTC
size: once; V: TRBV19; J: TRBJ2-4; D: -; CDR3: CASSTRRGPENIQYF; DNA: TGTGCCAGTAGTACCAGAAGGGGACCTGAGAACATTCAGTACTTC
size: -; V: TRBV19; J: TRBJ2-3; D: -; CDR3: CASSIATPGPPSQYF; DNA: TGTGCCAGTAGTATAGCCACCCCGGGACCACCCTCGCAGTATTTT
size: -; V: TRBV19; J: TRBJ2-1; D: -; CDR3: CASSIDSTGEQFF; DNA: TGTGCCAGTAGTATAGATTCCACAGGTGAGCAGTTCTTC
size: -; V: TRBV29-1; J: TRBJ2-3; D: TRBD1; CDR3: CSVNRGDTQYF; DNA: TGCAGCGTAAACAGGGGAGATACGCAGTATTTT
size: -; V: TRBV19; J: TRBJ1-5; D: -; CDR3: CASSILARGPWVSNQPQHF; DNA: -
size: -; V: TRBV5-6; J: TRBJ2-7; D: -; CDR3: CASSFGNSPHEQYF; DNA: TGTGCCAGCAGCTTCGGGAATAGCCCCCACGAGCAGTACTTC
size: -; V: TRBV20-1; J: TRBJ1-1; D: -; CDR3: CSARGLPGNTEAFF; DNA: TGCAGTGCTAGAGGTTTACCGGGGAACACTGAAGCTTTCTTT
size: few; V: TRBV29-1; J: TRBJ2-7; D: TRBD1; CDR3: CSVDGTDSSTYEQYF; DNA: TGCAGCGTTGACGGGACAGATTCCTCGACCTACGAGCAGTACTTC
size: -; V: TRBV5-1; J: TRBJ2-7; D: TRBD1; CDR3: CASSLTSGTGSYEQYF; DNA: TGCGCCAGCAGCTTGACTTCCGGGACAGGCTCCTACGAGCAGTACTTC
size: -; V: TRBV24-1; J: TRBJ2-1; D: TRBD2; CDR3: CATSDPAGLAAPNEQFF; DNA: TGTGCCACCAGTGATCCGGCGGGACTAGCGGCACCCAATGAGCAGTTCTTC
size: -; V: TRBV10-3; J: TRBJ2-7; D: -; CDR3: CAISESGYEQYF; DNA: TGTGCCATCAGTGAGTCTGGGTACGAGCAGTACTTC
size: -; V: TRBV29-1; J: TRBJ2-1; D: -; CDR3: CSVEGGGLGNEQFF; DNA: TGCAGCGTTGAAGGAGGGGGGTTAGGGAATGAGCAGTTCTTC
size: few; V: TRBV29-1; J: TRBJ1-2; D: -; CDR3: CSVESGYGYTF; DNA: TGCAGCGTTGAGTCAGGTTATGGCTACACCTTC
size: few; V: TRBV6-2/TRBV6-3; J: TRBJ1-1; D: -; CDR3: CASSDNTEAFF; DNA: TGTGCCAGCAGCGATAACACTGAAGCTTTCTTT
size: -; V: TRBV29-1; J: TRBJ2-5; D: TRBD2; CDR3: CSVVVAGVVETQYF; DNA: TGCAGCGTTGTGGTTGCGGGAGTGGTAGAGACCCAGTACTTC
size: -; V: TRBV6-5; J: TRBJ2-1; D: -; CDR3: CASSFSGDNEQFF; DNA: TGTGCCAGCAGTTTCAGCGGCGATAATGAGCAGTTCTTC
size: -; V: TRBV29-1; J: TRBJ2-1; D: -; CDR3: CSVVGGWPYNEQFF; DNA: TGCAGCGTTGTAGGGGGGTGGCCCTACAATGAGCAGTTCTTC
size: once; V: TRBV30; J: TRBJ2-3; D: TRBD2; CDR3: CAWNPRLAGTDTQYF; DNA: TGTGCCTGGAACCCACGACTAGCGGGCACAGATACGCAGTATTTT
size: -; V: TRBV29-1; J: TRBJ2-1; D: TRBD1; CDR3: CSVERTGSSYNEQFF; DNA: TGCAGCGTCGAACGGACAGGGAGCTCCTACAATGAGCAGTTCTTC
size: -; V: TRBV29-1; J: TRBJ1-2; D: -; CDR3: CSVTYRAADYGYTF; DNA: TGCAGCGTTACCTACAGGGCGGCTGACTATGGCTACACCTTC
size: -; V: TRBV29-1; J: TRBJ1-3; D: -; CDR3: CSGTVSGNTIYF; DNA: TGCAGCGGTACAGTCTCTGGAAACACCATATATTTT
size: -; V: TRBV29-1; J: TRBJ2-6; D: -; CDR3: CSVLTGANVLTF; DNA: TGCAGCGTGCTTACTGGGGCCAACGTCCTGACTTTC
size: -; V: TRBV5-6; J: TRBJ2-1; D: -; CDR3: CASSLGSEDNEQFF; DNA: TGTGCCAGCAGCTTGGGGTCCGAGGACAATGAGCAGTTCTTC
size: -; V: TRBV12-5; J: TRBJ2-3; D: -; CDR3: CASGLVADTQYF; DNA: TGTGCTAGTGGTTTGGTAGCTGATACGCAGTATTTT
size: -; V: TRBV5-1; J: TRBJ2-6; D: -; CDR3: CASSPPSGSGANVLTF; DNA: TGCGCCAGCAGCCCTCCCTCCGGCTCTGGGGCCAACGTCCTGACTTTC
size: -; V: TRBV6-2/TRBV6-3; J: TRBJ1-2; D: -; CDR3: CASSYSGAAYGYTF; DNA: TGTGCCAGCAGTTACTCAGGGGCGGCCTATGGCTACACCTTC
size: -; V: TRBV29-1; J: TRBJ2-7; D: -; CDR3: CSVVETESYEQYF; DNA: TGCAGCGTTGTGGAGACAGAGTCCTACGAGCAGTACTTC
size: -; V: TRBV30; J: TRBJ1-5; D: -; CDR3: CAWSVHGNQPQHF; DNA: TGTGCCTGGAGTGTACATGGAAATCAGCCCCAGCATTTT
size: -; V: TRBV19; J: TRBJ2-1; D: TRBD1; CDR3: CASRDRVVNEQFF; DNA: TGTGCCAGCCGGGACAGGGTGGTGAATGAGCAGTTCTTC
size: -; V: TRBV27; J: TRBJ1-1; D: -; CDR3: CASSLGYGENTEAFF; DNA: TGTGCCAGCAGTTTAGGGTATGGTGAGAACACTGAAGCTTTCTTT